A single sample is the source of the 30 T cell receptor beta chains below, sequenced in a study of chemoradiotherapy in HPV16-positive cancers (dated by TCRdb to between 2021 and 2024). Receptors were amplified or captured by the immunoSEQ multiplex PCR assay. TCRdb obtained this table from immuneACCESS and retained in-frame rearrangements with V and J assigned. These tables miss some clones; where compared with another copy, unresolved V genes account for less than half of the shortfall, and the remainder is unexplained. Within this sample are under 7,500 clones, with under 85% of them counted one time only. The ten most abundant clones make up roughly 6.7% of the sample. The material sequenced was tumor tissue, taken from a patient who underwent chemoradiotherapy. The receptors derive from a human donor with HPV-associated anogenital cancer.

This chain connects TRBV28 to TRBJ1-2, with D possibly TRBD1 on 5 matching bases. V lost 2 bases and J 4 bases, leaving 11 bases between the germline ends. The CDR3 runs to 14 residues. Germline assignment: CDR1 MDHEN and CDR2 SYDVKM. This CDR3 is CASSLPQGPYGYTF. CDR3 DNA: TGTGCCAGCAGTTTACCTCAGGGCCCCTATGGCTACACCTTC.

The V gene is TRBV28, the J gene TRBJ2-1; 9 nucleotides line up with TRBD1. CDR1 and CDR2 (germline): MDHEN, SYDVKM. The CDR3 loop spans 14 amino acids. J lost 10 bases, V lost 4 bases, and 8 bases had no gene match. The CDR3 nucleotides read TGTGCCAGCAGTTCCCTACAGGGGGCTAGAGAGCAGTTCTTC. As protein: CASSSLQGAREQFF. Drawing the rest from reference TRBV28 and TRBJ2-1, the complete variable domain is DVKVTQSSRYLVKRTGEKVFLECVQDMDHENMFWYRQDPGLGLRLIYFSYDVKMKEKGDIPEGYSVSREKKERFSLILESASTNQTSMYLCASSSLQGAREQFFGPGTRLTVL.

The V gene is TRBV7-9, the J gene TRBJ1-1, with 10 nucleotides matching TRBD1. The V segment lost 5 bases and the J segment 3 bases; nucleotides outside the gene matches: 6. The CDR3 runs 15 residues. Germline CDR1 SEHNR, CDR2 FQNEAQ (reference sequence). In DNA, the CDR3 is TGTGCCAGCAGCCCAGGAGGACAGGGGGACACTGAAGCTTTCTTT. Protein sequence: CASSPGGQGDTEAFF.

J is TRBJ2-3 and V is TRBV9, with D possibly matching TRBD1 (5 bases). The CDR3 runs to 12 residues. Germline V lookup: CDR1 SGDLS, CDR2 YYNGEE. V lost 0 bases to trimming and J lost 9 bases, with 8 bases between them. CDR3 sequence (DNA): TGTGCCAGCAGCGTAGAAACAGGCACGCAGTATTTT. It codes for CASSVETGTQYF. Combining the CDR3 with reference TRBV9 and TRBJ2-3 gives the whole variable domain DSGVTQTPKHLITATGQRVTLRCSPRSGDLSVYWYQQSLDQGLQFLIQYYNGEERAKGNILERFSAQQFPDLHSELNLSSLELGDSALYFCASSVETGTQYFGPGTRLTVL.

This sequence joins TRBV5-1 and TRBJ2-7; 7 nucleotides align to TRBD1. V was clipped by 4 bases and J by 4 bases; unmatched bases: 8. The germline gives CDR1 SGHRS, CDR2 YFSETQ. CDR3 size: 14 residues. In DNA form, the CDR3 reads TGCGCCAGCAGCCAGGACCCGGGACAGTACGAGCAGTACTTC. As protein: CASSQDPGQYEQYF.

The V call is TRBV7-2, the J call TRBJ1-4; D is ambiguous. V lost 1 base, J lost 8 bases, and 8 bases lay in between. CDR3 size: 13 residues. Germline-derived CDR1 and CDR2 are SGHTA and FQGNSA. This chain's CDR3 is CASSLGNGEKLFF. The DNA of the CDR3 is TGTGCCAGCAGCTTAGGGAACGGGGAAAAACTGTTTTTT.

CDR3: CASSPSGEVWQPQHF. CDR3 coding DNA: TGCGCCAGCAGCCCCTCGGGGGAGGTTTGGCAGCCCCAGCATTTT. The chain couples TRBV5-1 to TRBJ1-5; a possible D gene is TRBD1 (5 bases). V shed 4 bases and J shed 7 bases, with 18 bases lying between them. The CDR3 sequence is 15 residues long. Germline V lookup: CDR1 SGHRS, CDR2 YFSETQ.

The chain couples TRBV7-9 to TRBJ1-1; 8 bases match TRBD1. CDR1 is SEHNR and CDR2 is FQNEAQ in the germline V gene (reference sequence). The CDR3 covers 14 residues. J gave up 4 bases and V 5 bases, and 6 bases lay outside the gene matches. CDR3 bases: TGTGCCAGCAGCCCCGGACAGGGAGGCACTGAAGCTTTCTTT. Its translation is CASSPGQGGTEAFF.

The chain carries TRBV10-3 and TRBJ2-7; a weak D match, TRBD2 (5 bases). Trimming took off 9 bases at V and 5 bases at J, with 20 bases between the two ends. The CDR3 is 14 residues long. The V gene's germline CDR1 is ENHRY and CDR2 SYGVKD. The CDR3 is CAISAGLLDHEQYF. The CDR3 bases are TGTGCCATTTCCGCGGGCCTTTTAGACCACGAGCAGTACTTC.

There are a few counts of this clone. The chain employs TRBV14 and TRBJ2-5; D remains unclear. The germline V gene encodes CDR1 SGHDN and CDR2 FVKESK. The CDR3 runs 14 residues. Trimming pared 3 bases from V and 8 bases from J, leaving 16 bases between. CDR3 in DNA: TGTGCCAGCAGCCAGGGCGAGCTACCAAGAACCCAGTACTTC. Translating it yields CASSQGELPRTQYF.

This clone was seen a few times. The chain links TRBV27 to TRBJ1-6; maybe TRBD1 (6 bases). V shed 1 base and J shed 7 bases, with 17 bases lying between them. This CDR3 contains 17 residues. Germline values: CDR1 MNHEY, CDR2 SMNVEV (reference sequence). CDR3 nucleotides: TGTGCCAGCAGTTTATTGACGTCCCTTCAGGGGAATTCACCCCTCCACTTT. Its translation: CASSLLTSLQGNSPLHF.

The chain carries TRBV5-5 and TRBJ1-2; no definite D call. The CDR3 loop spans 16 amino acids. The germline V and J ends were trimmed by 1 base and 0 bases, with 13 bases remaining between them. CDR1 and CDR2 (germline): SGHKS, YYEKEE (reference sequence). DNA of the CDR3: TGTGCCAGCAGCTTGTTCCCGGCTTTAGCTAACTATGGCTACACCTTC. Translated, it gives CASSLFPALANYGYTF.

This clone was observed a few times. V and J are TRBV10-3 and TRBJ1-5; TRBD1 might be the D (6 bases). This CDR3 has 14 amino acids. V lost 6 bases and J 6 bases, leaving 15 bases between the germline ends. Germline-derived CDR1 and CDR2 are ENHRY and SYGVKD. The CDR3 region is CAIRSSGEGQPQHF. CDR3 DNA sequence: TGTGCCATCAGGTCCTCAGGGGAGGGTCAGCCCCAGCATTTT.

This clone has a handful of counts. V and J are TRBV4-3 and TRBJ2-7; D call uncertain. The V and J ends lost 0 bases and 3 bases respectively, with 12 bases between them. CDR1 is LGHNA, CDR2 YSLEER, per germline. The CDR3 totals 15 residues. CDR3 nucleotides: TGCGCCAGCAGCCAAGAGAGAGCAGGATTCTACGAGCAGTACTTC. This translates into CASSQERAGFYEQYF.

The chain links TRBV5-6 to TRBJ2-5; the D is unclear. Trimming took off 2 bases at V and 4 bases at J, with 9 bases between the two ends. From germline, CDR1 is SGHDT and CDR2 YYEEEE. This CDR3 has 13 amino acids. The CDR3 DNA follows: TGTGCCAGCAGCTTCCGCAGAAGAGAGACCCAGTACTTC. Translating it yields CASSFRRRETQYF.

The chain uses TRBV19 and TRBJ1-2, with D unresolved. Per the germline V gene, CDR1 is LNHDA and CDR2 is SQIVND (reference sequence). Trimming removed 9 bases from V and 5 bases from J, with 16 bases in between. There are 13 residues in the CDR3. CDR3 sequence reads: CASASQGGYGYTF. CDR3 DNA sequence: TGTGCCAGCGCTTCACAAGGAGGTTATGGCTACACCTTC. The whole variable domain, remainder taken from reference TRBV19 and TRBJ1-2, is DGGITQSPKYLFRKEGQNVTLSCEQNLNHDAMYWYRQDPGQGLRLIYYSQIVNDFQKGDIAEGYSVSREKKESFPLTVTSAQKNPTAFYLCASASQGGYGYTFGSGTRLTVV.

The V and J genes are TRBV7-8 and TRBJ2-2, with D possibly being TRBD1 or TRBD2 (5 bases each). Germline CDR1 reads SGHVS; CDR2 reads FQNEAQ. The V and J ends lost 5 bases and 6 bases respectively, with 22 bases between them. This CDR3 has 17 amino acids. CDR3 bases: TGTGCCAGCAGCCGTAGCGCGGTGGCAGGGATCTCCGGGGAGCTGTTTTTT. Protein: CASSRSAVAGISGELFF.

This rearrangement joins TRBV7-9 to TRBJ1-2, with D unresolved. The germline V gene has CDR1 SEHNR and CDR2 FQNEAQ (reference sequence). The CDR3 is 14 amino acids. Deletions cut 4 bases from V and 1 base from J, with 10 bases between. The DNA for the CDR3 is TGTGCCAGCAGCTCCGGGAGGATTAACTATGGCTACACCTTC. As protein: CASSSGRINYGYTF. Full variable domain (remainder filled in from reference TRBV7-9 and TRBJ1-2): DTGVSQNPRHKITKRGQNVTFRCDPISEHNRLYWYRQTLGQGPEFLTYFQNEAQLEKSRLLSDRFSAERPKGSFSTLEIQRTEQGDSAMYLCASSSGRINYGYTFGSGTRLTVV.

This CDR3 is CSAAIRGNQPQHF. The CDR3 nucleotides read TGCAGCGCTGCTATTCGGGGCAATCAGCCCCAGCATTTT. V usage is TRBV29-1 and J usage is TRBJ1-5; D gene ambiguous. Deletions cut 7 bases from V and 2 bases from J, with 12 bases between. This CDR3 is built from 13 residues. Germline V gene data show CDR1 as SQVTM and CDR2 as ANQGSEA. Looking up the rest from reference TRBV29-1 and TRBJ1-5 gives the full variable domain: SAVISQKPSRDICQRGTSLTIQCQVDSQVTMMFWYRQQPGQSLTLIATANQGSEATYESGFVIDKFPISRPNLTFSTLTVSNMSPEDSSIYLCSAAIRGNQPQHFGDGTRLSIL.

The chain links TRBV19 to TRBJ2-7; D gene ambiguous. V lost 3 bases and J lost 3, with 12 bases in between. There are 14 residues in the CDR3. Germline V gene sequence: CDR1 LNHDA, CDR2 SQIVND (reference sequence). CDR3 coding DNA: TGTGCCAGTAGTATGAAGGTAGACGGCTACGAGCAGTACTTC. Translation: CASSMKVDGYEQYF.

The genes are TRBV18 and TRBJ1-1; D is possibly TRBD1 (5 bases). V lost 3 bases to trimming and J lost 0 bases, with 20 bases between them. CDR1 is KGHSH and CDR2 is LQKENI in the germline V gene. This CDR3 is 18 amino acids long. The CDR3 nucleotides read TGTGCCAGCTCACCGAATGTTCCTTCAGGGACTCTGAACACTGAAGCTTTCTTT. It is translated as CASSPNVPSGTLNTEAFF.

This clone was counted between two and nine times. The chain uses TRBV7-3 and TRBJ1-3, with D uncertain. The CDR3 extends over 12 amino acids. Germline V gene lookup returns CDR1 SGHTA and CDR2 FQGTGA. V was cut by 2 bases and J by 3 bases, with 2 bases left in between. The CDR3 bases are TGTGCCAGCAGCTTAGATGGAAACACCATATATTTT. It specifies CASSLDGNTIYF.

This clone showed up just a few times. J is TRBJ1-1 and V is TRBV6-4, with D uncertain. The CDR3 is 14 amino acids. Trimming removed 3 bases at V and 5 bases at J, with 13 bases between. The germline gives CDR1 MRHNA, CDR2 SNTAGT. The CDR3 coding sequence is TGTGCCAGCAGTGAAAACTCCGAAGCGACTGAAGCTTTCTTT. As protein: CASSENSEATEAFF.

V usage is TRBV5-1 and J usage is TRBJ1-6; D unclear. Germline V lookup: CDR1 SGHRS, CDR2 YFSETQ. This CDR3 region has 15 residues. V was clipped by 4 bases and J by 9 bases, with 17 bases between them. In nucleotides, the CDR3 is TGCGCCAGCAGCCTGGACGTACTTGGTAGTTCACCCCTCCACTTT. It translates to CASSLDVLGSSPLHF.

In this sample, this clone turned up once. This chain links TRBV11-1 with TRBJ1-1; D possibly corresponds to TRBD1 (6 bases). The CDR3 has 16 residues. With 5 bases removed from V and 4 bases from J, the gap between germline ends came to 20 bases. In germline, CDR1 is SGHAT, CDR2 FQDESV (reference sequence). CDR3 loop: CASSTGTLGRSTEAFF. The CDR3 region has the DNA TGTGCCAGCAGCACAGGGACACTGGGGAGGAGCACTGAAGCTTTCTTT.

The chain carries TRBV16 and TRBJ1-6, with 8 bases that match TRBD1. The V gene's germline CDR1 is KGHSY and CDR2 FQNENV. V lost 2 bases, J lost 8 bases, and 5 bases stayed unmatched. The CDR3 runs to 15 residues. CDR3 loop: CASSQRTGFDSPLHF. CDR3 coding DNA: TGTGCCAGCAGCCAACGGACAGGGTTTGATTCACCCCTCCACTTT.

The sample holds one count of this clone. This chain links TRBV4-2 with TRBJ1-6; perhaps TRBD1 as D (6 bases). Germline V gives CDR1 LGHNA, CDR2 YNFKEQ. The ends were cut back, 5 bases at V and 10 bases at J, with 18 bases in the middle. This CDR3 comprises 15 residues. DNA of the CDR3: TGTGCCAGCAGCAGTCGGACAGCCTCATTATCACCCCTCCACTTT. Its translation is CASSSRTASLSPLHF.

CDR3 nucleotide sequence: TGTGCCAGCGCCCGACAAGTTAGCCCCTACGAGCAGTACTTC. Translated, it gives CASARQVSPYEQYF. The chain uses TRBV18 and TRBJ2-7; D remains ambiguous. Trimming left V 8 bases short and J 2 bases short, with 16 bases between. Looked up from germline, CDR1 is KGHSH and CDR2 is LQKENI. The CDR3 has 14 amino acids.

In nucleotides, the CDR3 is TGTGCCAGTAGTATAGGAGGGGATCAGCCCCAGCATTTT. Its protein is CASSIGGDQPQHF. The chain employs TRBV19 and TRBJ1-5; D perhaps matches TRBD1 (5 bases). Germline V lookup: CDR1 LNHDA, CDR2 SQIVND (reference sequence). The CDR3 extends over 13 amino acids. V shed 1 base and J shed 5 bases, with 6 bases lying between them.

The V and J genes are TRBV18 and TRBJ2-7; 11 bases are shared with TRBD1. Trimming took 3 bases from V and 7 from J; bases not matched to a gene: 11. CDR1 and CDR2 (germline): KGHSH, LQKENI. The CDR3 runs to 16 residues. The CDR3 sequence is CASSPPATGTGGEQYF. The DNA of the CDR3 is TGTGCCAGCTCACCTCCGGCCACTGGGACAGGGGGTGAGCAGTACTTC.